This TCR beta chain was observed in a study of shared clonotypes between healthy human individuals. CDR1 and CDR2 from the germline V gene are MGHRA and YSYEKL. CDR3 length: 12 amino acids. The germline V and J ends were trimmed by 1 base and 7 bases, with 7 bases remaining between them. CD45RO negativity and positive selection for CCR7 defined naive CD8 cells, a population that excluded terminally differentiated effector memory CD45RA+ cells. The assay ran at deep level. Each replicate PCR on the sorted subsets used about 220 ng DNA (around 30,000 T cell genomes). Method: immunoSEQ multiplex PCR; TCRdb's copy keeps in-frame clones and lacks some. Here the sample spans millions of clones, over 85% being singletons.

The sample was naive CD8+ T cells sorted from blood. The sequence derives from a man younger than 35 in good health. This chain joins TRBV4-1 and TRBJ1-2; D gene uncertain. CDR3 loop: CASSQVRGGYTF. CDR3 nucleotide sequence: TGCGCCAGCAGCCAAGTTCGGGGTGGCTACACCTTC.